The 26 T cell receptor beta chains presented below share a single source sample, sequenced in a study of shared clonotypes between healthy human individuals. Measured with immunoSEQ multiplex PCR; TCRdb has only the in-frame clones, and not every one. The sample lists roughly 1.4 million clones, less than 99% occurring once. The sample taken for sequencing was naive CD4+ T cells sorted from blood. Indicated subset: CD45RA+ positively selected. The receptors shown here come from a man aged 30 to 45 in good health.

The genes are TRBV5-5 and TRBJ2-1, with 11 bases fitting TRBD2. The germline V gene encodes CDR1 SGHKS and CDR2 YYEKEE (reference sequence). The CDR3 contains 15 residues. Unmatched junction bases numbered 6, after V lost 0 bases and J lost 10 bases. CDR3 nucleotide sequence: TGTGCCAGCAGCTTGGAAACTAGCGGGAGACGCGAGCAGTTCTTC. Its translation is CASSLETSGRREQFF.

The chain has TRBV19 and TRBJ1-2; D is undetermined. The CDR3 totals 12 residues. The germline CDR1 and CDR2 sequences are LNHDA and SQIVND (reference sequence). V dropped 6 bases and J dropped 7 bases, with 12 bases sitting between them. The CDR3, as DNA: TGTGCCAGTAGAAGAGTTTCGGGTGGCTACACCTTC. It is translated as CASRRVSGGYTF.

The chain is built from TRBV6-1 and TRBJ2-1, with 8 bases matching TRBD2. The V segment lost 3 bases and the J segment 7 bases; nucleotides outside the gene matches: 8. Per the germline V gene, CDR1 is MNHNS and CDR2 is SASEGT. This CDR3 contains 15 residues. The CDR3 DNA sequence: TGTGCCAGCAGTGAGGGTGCGGGAGGCGAAAATGAGCAGTTCTTC. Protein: CASSEGAGGENEQFF.

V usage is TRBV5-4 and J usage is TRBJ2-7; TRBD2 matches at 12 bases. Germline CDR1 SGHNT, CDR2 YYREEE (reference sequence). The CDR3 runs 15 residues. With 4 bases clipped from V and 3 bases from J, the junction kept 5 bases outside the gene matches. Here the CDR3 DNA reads TGTGCCAGCAGCCCCGGGACTAGCGGGCGCTACGAGCAGTACTTC. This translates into CASSPGTSGRYEQYF.

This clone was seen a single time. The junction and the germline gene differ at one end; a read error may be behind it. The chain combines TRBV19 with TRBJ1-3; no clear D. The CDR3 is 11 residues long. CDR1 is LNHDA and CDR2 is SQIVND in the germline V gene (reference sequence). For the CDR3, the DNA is TGCCGGTCCTCGAATGGAAACACCATATATTTT. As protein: CRSSNGNTIYF.

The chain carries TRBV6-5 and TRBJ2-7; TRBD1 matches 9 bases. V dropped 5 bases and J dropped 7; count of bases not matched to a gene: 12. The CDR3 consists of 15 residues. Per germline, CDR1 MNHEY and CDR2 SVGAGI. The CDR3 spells CASSQGQGLAGEQYF. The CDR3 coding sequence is TGTGCCAGCAGTCAGGGACAGGGCTTAGCAGGAGAGCAGTACTTC.

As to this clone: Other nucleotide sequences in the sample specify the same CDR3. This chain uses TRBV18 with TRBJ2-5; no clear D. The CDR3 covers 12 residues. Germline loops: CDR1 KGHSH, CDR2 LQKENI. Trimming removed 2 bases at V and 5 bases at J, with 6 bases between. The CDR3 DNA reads TGTGCCAGCTCACCAGTGGGGGAGACCCAGTACTTC. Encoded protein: CASSPVGETQYF.

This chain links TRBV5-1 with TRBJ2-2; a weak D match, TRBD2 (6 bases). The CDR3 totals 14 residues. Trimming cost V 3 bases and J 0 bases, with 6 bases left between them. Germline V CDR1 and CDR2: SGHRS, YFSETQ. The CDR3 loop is CASSWGANTGELFF. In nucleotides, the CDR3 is TGCGCCAGCAGCTGGGGGGCGAACACCGGGGAGCTGTTTTTT.

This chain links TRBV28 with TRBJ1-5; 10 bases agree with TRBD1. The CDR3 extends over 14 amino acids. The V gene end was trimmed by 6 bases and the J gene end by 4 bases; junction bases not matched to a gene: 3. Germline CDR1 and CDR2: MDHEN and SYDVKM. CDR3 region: CASRGQGFNQPQHF. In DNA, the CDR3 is TGTGCCAGCAGGGGACAGGGGTTTAATCAGCCCCAGCATTTT.

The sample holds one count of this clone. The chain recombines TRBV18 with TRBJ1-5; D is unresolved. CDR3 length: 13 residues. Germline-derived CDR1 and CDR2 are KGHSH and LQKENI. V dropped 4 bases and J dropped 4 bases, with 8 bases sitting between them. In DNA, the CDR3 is TGTGCCAGCTCACTCCAGCCTAATCAGCCCCAGCATTTT. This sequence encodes CASSLQPNQPQHF.

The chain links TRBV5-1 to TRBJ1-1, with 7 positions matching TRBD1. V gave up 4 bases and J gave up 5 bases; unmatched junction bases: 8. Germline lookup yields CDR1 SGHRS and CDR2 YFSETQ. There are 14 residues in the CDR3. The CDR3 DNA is TGCGCCAGCAGCCCGGGGAGGGGGCTTACTGAAGCTTTCTTT. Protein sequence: CASSPGRGLTEAFF.

CDR3: CASSPGVPGANVLTF. In DNA form, the CDR3 reads TGTGCCAGCAGCCCGGGGGTGCCTGGGGCCAACGTCCTGACTTTC. The chain carries TRBV5-4 and TRBJ2-6; possible D gene TRBD2, 6 bases. V was trimmed by 4 bases and J by 2 bases, leaving 10 bases between them. The CDR3 has 15 amino acids. Germline CDR1 SGHNT, CDR2 YYREEE (reference sequence).

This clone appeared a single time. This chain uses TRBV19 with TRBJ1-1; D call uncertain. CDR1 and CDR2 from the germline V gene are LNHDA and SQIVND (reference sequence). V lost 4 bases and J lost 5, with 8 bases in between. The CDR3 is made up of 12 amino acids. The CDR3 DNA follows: TGTGCCAGTAGTAGACACCTTACTGAAGCTTTCTTT. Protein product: CASSRHLTEAFF. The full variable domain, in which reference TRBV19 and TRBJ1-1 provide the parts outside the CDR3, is DGGITQSPKYLFRKEGQNVTLSCEQNLNHDAMYWYRQDPGQGLRLIYYSQIVNDFQKGDIAEGYSVSREKKESFPLTVTSAQKNPTAFYLCASSRHLTEAFFGQGTRLTVV.

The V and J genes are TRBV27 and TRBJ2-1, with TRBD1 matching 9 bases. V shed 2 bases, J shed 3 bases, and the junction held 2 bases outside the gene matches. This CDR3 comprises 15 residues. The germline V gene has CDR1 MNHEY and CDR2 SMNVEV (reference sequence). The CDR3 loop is CASSLRQGGYNEQFF. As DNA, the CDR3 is TGTGCCAGCAGTTTAAGACAGGGGGGCTACAATGAGCAGTTCTTC.

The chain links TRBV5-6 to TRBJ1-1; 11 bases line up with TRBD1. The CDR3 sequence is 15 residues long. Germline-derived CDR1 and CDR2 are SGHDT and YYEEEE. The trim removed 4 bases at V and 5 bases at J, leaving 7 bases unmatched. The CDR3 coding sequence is TGTGCCAGCAGCCACAGGGACAGGGGGTCAACTGAAGCTTTCTTT. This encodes CASSHRDRGSTEAFF.

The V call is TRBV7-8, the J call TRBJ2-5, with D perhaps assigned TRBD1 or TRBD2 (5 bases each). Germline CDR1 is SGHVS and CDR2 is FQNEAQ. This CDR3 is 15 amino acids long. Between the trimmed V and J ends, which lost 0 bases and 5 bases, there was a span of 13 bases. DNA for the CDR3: TGTGCCAGCAGCTTAGCGGGCAGGGAGAGTGAGACCCAGTACTTC. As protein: CASSLAGRESETQYF.

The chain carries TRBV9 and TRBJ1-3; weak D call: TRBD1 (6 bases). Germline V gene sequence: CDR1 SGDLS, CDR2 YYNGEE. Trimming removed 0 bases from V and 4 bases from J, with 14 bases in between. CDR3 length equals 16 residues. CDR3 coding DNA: TGTGCCAGCAGCGTAGCGTTGGGGGCGCCCGGAAACACCATATATTTT. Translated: CASSVALGAPGNTIYF. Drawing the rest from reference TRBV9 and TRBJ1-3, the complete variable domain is DSGVTQTPKHLITATGQRVTLRCSPRSGDLSVYWYQQSLDQGLQFLIQYYNGEERAKGNILERFSAQQFPDLHSELNLSSLELGDSALYFCASSVALGAPGNTIYFGEGSWLTVV.

The chain's CDR3 is CASSPGLAGGPIVGQFF. The CDR3 DNA sequence: TGTGCCAGCAGCCCCGGACTAGCGGGAGGGCCGATAGTGGGGCAGTTCTTC. This rearrangement joins TRBV14 to TRBJ2-1, with 15 positions matching TRBD2. CDR1 is SGHDN and CDR2 is FVKESK in the germline V gene. V gave up 4 bases and J gave up 12 bases; unmatched junction bases: 13. This CDR3 region has 17 residues.

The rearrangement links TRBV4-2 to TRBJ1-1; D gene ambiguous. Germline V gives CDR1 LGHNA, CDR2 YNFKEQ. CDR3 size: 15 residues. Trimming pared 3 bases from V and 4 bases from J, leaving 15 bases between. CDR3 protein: CASSHMPDRLTEAFF. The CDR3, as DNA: TGTGCCAGCAGCCACATGCCCGATAGGCTCACTGAAGCTTTCTTT.

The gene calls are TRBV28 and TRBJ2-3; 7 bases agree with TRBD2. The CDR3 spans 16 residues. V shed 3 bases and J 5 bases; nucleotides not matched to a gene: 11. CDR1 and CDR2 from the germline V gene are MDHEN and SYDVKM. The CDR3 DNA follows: TGTGCCAGCAGTTTCGGGGGGACTCTCTCGGGAGATACGCAGTATTTT. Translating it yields CASSFGGTLSGDTQYF.

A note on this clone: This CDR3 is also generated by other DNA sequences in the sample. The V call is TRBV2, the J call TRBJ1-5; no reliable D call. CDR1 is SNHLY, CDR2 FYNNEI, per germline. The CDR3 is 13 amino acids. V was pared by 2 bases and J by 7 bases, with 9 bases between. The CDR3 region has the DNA TGTGCCAGCAGTGAAAATCTTCGGCAGCCCCAGCATTTT. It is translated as CASSENLRQPQHF.

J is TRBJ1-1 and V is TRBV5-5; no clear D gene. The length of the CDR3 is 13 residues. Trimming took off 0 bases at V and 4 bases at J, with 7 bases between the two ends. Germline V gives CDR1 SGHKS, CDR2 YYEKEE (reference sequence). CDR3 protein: CASSLAPSTEAFF. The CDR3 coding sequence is TGTGCCAGCAGCTTGGCCCCCTCCACTGAAGCTTTCTTT. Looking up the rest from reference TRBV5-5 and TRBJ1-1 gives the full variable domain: DAGVTQSPTHLIKTRGQQVTLRCSPISGHKSVSWYQQVLGQGPQFIFQYYEKEERGRGNFPDRFSARQFPNYSSELNVNALLLGDSALYLCASSLAPSTEAFFGQGTRLTVV.

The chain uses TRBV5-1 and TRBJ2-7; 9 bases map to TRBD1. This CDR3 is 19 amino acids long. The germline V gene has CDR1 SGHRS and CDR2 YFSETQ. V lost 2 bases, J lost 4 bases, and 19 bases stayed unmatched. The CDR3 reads CASSLPGTGNLRGGYEQYF. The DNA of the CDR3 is TGCGCCAGCAGCTTACCCGGGACAGGGAACCTTCGGGGCGGATACGAGCAGTACTTC.

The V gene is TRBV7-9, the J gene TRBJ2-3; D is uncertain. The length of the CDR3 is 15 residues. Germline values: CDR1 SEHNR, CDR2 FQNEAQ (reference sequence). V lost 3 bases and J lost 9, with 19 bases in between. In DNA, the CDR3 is TGTGCCAGCAGCTTTGGGTGGGATAGCATGGGAACGCAGTATTTT. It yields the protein CASSFGWDSMGTQYF.

CDR3 loop: CASSLSGLPNEQFF. For the CDR3, the DNA is TGCGCCAGCAGCTTATCGGGGTTACCCAATGAGCAGTTCTTC. This chain uses TRBV5-1 with TRBJ2-1, with a tentative D call TRBD2 (5 bases). The germline V and J ends were trimmed by 2 bases and 6 bases, with 12 bases remaining between them. The CDR3 totals 14 residues. Germline lookup yields CDR1 SGHRS and CDR2 YFSETQ.

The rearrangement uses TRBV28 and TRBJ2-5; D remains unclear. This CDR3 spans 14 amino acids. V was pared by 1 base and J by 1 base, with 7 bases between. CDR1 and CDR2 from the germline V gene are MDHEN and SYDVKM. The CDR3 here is CASSLSYSQETQYF. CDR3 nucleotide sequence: TGTGCCAGCAGTTTATCCTACAGCCAAGAGACCCAGTACTTC.